This T cell receptor beta chain is from a study of OX40 agonist ivuxolimab in advanced cancers. Study context: In this trial design, patients received ivuxolimab intravenously at 0.01 to 10 mg/kg every 2 weeks.

TCRdb's table, derived via immunoSEQ multiplex PCR, lists solely in-frame clones and lacks some. The sample has roughly 50,000 clones, 70% to 85% seen once. The length of the CDR3 is 15 residues. The V gene lost 1 base and the J gene lost 3 bases, with 12 bases spanning the gap. Germline values: CDR1 SEHNR, CDR2 FQNEAQ (reference sequence). Source: CD4+ or CD8+ T cells sorted from blood, taken in a trial of the OX40 agonist ivuxolimab. The clonotype originates from an adult with an advanced solid tumor such as melanoma, head and neck, liver or kidney cancer. This chain connects TRBV7-9 to TRBJ2-5; TRBD2 might be the D (6 bases). The CDR3 loop reads CASSLEFRGKETQYF. The DNA of the CDR3 is TGTGCCAGCAGCTTAGAATTTCGCGGGAAAGAGACCCAGTACTTC.